Following are 3 T cell receptor beta chains from one sample sequenced in a study of OX40 agonist ivuxolimab in advanced cancers. The repertoire was sequenced with immunoSEQ multiplex PCR; TCRdb's copy has only in-frame clones and lacks some. There are fewer than 9,000 clones in the sample; about 81% occur only once, and roughly 15% lies in the top ten. The sample in question was CD4+ or CD8+ T cells sorted from blood, obtained in a trial of the OX40 agonist ivuxolimab. The receptors shown here come from an adult with an advanced solid tumor such as melanoma, head and neck, liver or kidney cancer.

This clone was observed a single time. The chain recombines TRBV5-1 with TRBJ1-4, with D hard to call. CDR3 length: 14 amino acids. V shed 2 bases and J shed 2 bases, with 7 bases lying between them. Germline V gene data show CDR1 as SGHRS and CDR2 as YFSETQ. In nucleotides, the CDR3 is TGCGCCAGCAGCTTCGGGGATACTAATGAAAAACTGTTTTTT. It encodes CASSFGDTNEKLFF.

This clone was recorded only once. The genes are TRBV6-6 and TRBJ2-7; no firm D call. Trimming took 5 bases from V and 7 from J, leaving 18 bases between them. CDR1 and CDR2 (germline): MNHNY, SVGAGI (reference sequence). CDR3 length equals 14 residues. The CDR3 loop reads CASSPRERKWEQYF. The CDR3, as DNA: TGTGCCAGCAGTCCCCGAGAGCGCAAGTGGGAGCAGTACTTC.

The V and J genes are TRBV9 and TRBJ2-5; no definite D call. In germline, CDR1 is SGDLS, CDR2 YYNGEE. This CDR3 spans 13 amino acids. V gave up 3 bases and J gave up 5 bases, with 11 bases separating them. CDR3 nucleotide sequence: TGTGCCAGCAGCGCGGCGCTCCGGGAGACCCAGTACTTC. Protein sequence: CASSAALRETQYF.